These 28 T cell receptor beta chains came from one sample sequenced in a study of cytomegalovirus exposure and HLA in healthy donors (dated by TCRdb to 2016 to 2017). The library was produced with the immunoSEQ multiplex PCR assay. For the multiplex PCR, a mixture combining 60 forward primers for TCR Vbeta segments and 13 reverse primers for TCR Jbeta segments was used. The immuneACCESS repertoire file appears here via TCRdb, limited to in-frame rearrangements. These files lack a portion of the clones; in checked studies, under half of the deficit traces to unresolved V genes, and the cause of the others is not known. The sample includes over 150,000 clones, with approximately 84% observed a single time. Of the sample, roughly 5% falls within the top ten clones. Sequencing used PBMCs. Receptors originate from a girl under 18 in good health and CMV-seropositive.

A single count supports this clone. The chain recombines TRBV6-4 with TRBJ2-2; 9 bases agree with TRBD1. CDR1 and CDR2 (germline): MRHNA, SNTAGT. CDR3 length: 15 residues. Trimming at V came to 5 bases and at J to 2 bases, leaving 3 bases not matched to a gene. This CDR3 reads CASSPDRGNTGELFF. The CDR3 bases are TGTGCCAGCAGTCCGGACAGGGGTAACACCGGGGAGCTGTTTTTT.

DNA of the CDR3: TGTGCCAGCAGCTTTCTCTCGGGGGATTCAGGAAACACCATATATTTT. Translated, it gives CASSFLSGDSGNTIYF. V gene TRBV7-9 combines with J gene TRBJ1-3; D might be TRBD1 (5 bases). Germline lookup yields CDR1 SEHNR and CDR2 FQNEAQ (reference sequence). The CDR3 sequence is 16 residues long. Trimming removed 3 bases from V and 4 bases from J, with 16 bases in between. Full variable domain (missing parts from reference TRBV7-9 and TRBJ1-3): DTGVSQNPRHKITKRGQNVTFRCDPISEHNRLYWYRQTLGQGPEFLTYFQNEAQLEKSRLLSDRFSAERPKGSFSTLEIQRTEQGDSAMYLCASSFLSGDSGNTIYFGEGSWLTVV.

This sequence joins TRBV12-5 and TRBJ1-5; possible D gene TRBD1, 6 bases. Between the trimmed V and J ends, which lost 1 base and 7 bases, there was a span of 8 bases. Germline V lookup: CDR1 LGHNT, CDR2 FRNRAP. The CDR3 is 13 residues long. CDR3 region: CASGLGGHQPQHF. CDR3 sequence (DNA): TGTGCTAGTGGTTTGGGGGGGCACCAGCCCCAGCATTTT.

The chain couples TRBV6-5 to TRBJ1-1; D might be TRBD1 (5 bases). Trimming shortened V by 5 bases and J by 5 bases, and 18 bases separated the two germline ends. CDR1 and CDR2 from the germline V gene are MNHEY and SVGAGI. The CDR3 length is 15 residues. The CDR3 region is CASSPNNLQGTEAFF. CDR3 DNA sequence: TGTGCCAGCAGTCCAAATAATCTGCAGGGAACTGAAGCTTTCTTT.

The gene calls are TRBV5-1 and TRBJ1-5; 8 bases match TRBD1. With 0 bases clipped from V and 2 bases from J, the junction kept 7 bases outside the gene matches. CDR3 length: 17 residues. The germline V gene has CDR1 SGHRS and CDR2 YFSETQ. Written as DNA, the CDR3 is TGCGCCAGCAGCTTGGGTTTCGGGACAGGCCGCAATCAGCCCCAGCATTTT. Translation gives CASSLGFGTGRNQPQHF.

The J gene is TRBJ1-1, the V gene TRBV6-6, with D uncertain. The CDR3 totals 13 residues. Trimming removed 4 bases from V and 6 bases from J, with 12 bases in between. Per germline, CDR1 MNHNY and CDR2 SVGAGI (reference sequence). CDR3 region: CASSLRESAEAFF. CDR3 sequence (DNA): TGTGCCAGCAGTTTGAGGGAAAGCGCTGAAGCTTTCTTT.

For the CDR3, the DNA is TGTGCCAGCAGCGGACAGTCCCCCTACGAGCAGTACTTC. It encodes CASSGQSPYEQYF. The chain combines TRBV21-1 with TRBJ2-7; TRBD1, as called in the table, went unchecked against the DNA. TRBV21-1 is given as a pseudogene. The CDR3 totals 13 residues.

The CDR3 sequence: CASSQETAYNEQFF. CDR3 coding DNA: TGCGCCAGCAGCCAAGAGACAGCCTACAATGAGCAGTTCTTC. The chain carries TRBV4-1 and TRBJ2-1, with a possible D match to TRBD1 (5 bases). The CDR3 totals 14 residues. CDR1 is MGHRA and CDR2 is YSYEKL in the germline V gene. V lost 0 bases to trimming and J lost 2 bases, with 5 bases between them.

The rearrangement links TRBV12-2 to TRBJ1-2. TRBV12-2 is assigned pseudogene status. CDR3 length: 17 residues. CDR3 nucleotides: TGTGCAAGTCGCACGGGGAGTCTAGTTGGACTCAACTATGGCTACACCTTC. It encodes CASRTGSLVGLNYGYTF.

A single count supports this clone. The chain employs TRBV7-8 and TRBJ2-7; 7 bases agree with TRBD1. The length of the CDR3 is 13 residues. The germline CDR1 and CDR2 sequences are SGHVS and FQNEAQ. V was clipped by 4 bases and J by 4 bases; unmatched bases: 4. Here the CDR3 reads CASSSLQGYEQYF. The CDR3 DNA reads TGTGCCAGCAGCTCCCTACAGGGGTACGAGCAGTACTTC.

As to this clone: A junction boundary mismatches the germline segment, possibly from a read error. This sequence joins TRBV9 and TRBJ1-2; 8 nucleotides align to TRBD1. Germline CDR1 SGDLS, CDR2 YYNGEE. CDR3 length equals 13 residues. The CDR3 region has the DNA TGTGCCGGCAGCGCGGGGACAGGCGATGGCTACACCTTC. It encodes CAGSAGTGDGYTF.

The rearrangement links TRBV13 to TRBJ1-2; the D gene is possibly TRBD1 (5 bases). Germline values: CDR1 PRHDT, CDR2 FYEKMQ (reference sequence). This CDR3 contains 14 residues. Trimming took 10 bases from V and 4 from J, leaving 19 bases between them. CDR3: CATEGAGYPYGYTF. The DNA of the CDR3 is TGTGCCACCGAAGGGGCAGGGTACCCCTATGGCTACACCTTC.

This chain uses TRBV9 with TRBJ1-2; a weak D match, TRBD1 (5 bases). The V gene lost 0 bases and the J gene lost 4 bases, with 10 bases spanning the gap. There are 14 residues in the CDR3. Germline CDR1 SGDLS, CDR2 YYNGEE. For the CDR3, the DNA is TGTGCCAGCAGCGTAGTTGGGGGAGGCTATGGCTACACCTTC. It is translated as CASSVVGGGYGYTF.

This clone was picked up one time. The junction differs from germline at one of its ends, possibly a read error. The chain joins TRBV7-9 to TRBJ2-7, with D possibly being TRBD1 (5 bases). The CDR3 spans 14 residues. Germline V gene sequence: CDR1 SEHNR, CDR2 FQNEAQ (reference sequence). DNA for the CDR3: TGTTCCAGCAGCCGACAGCTCGGCGCCTACGAGCAGTACTTC. Translated: CSSSRQLGAYEQYF.

V and J are TRBV6-1 and TRBJ2-2; 7 positions agree with TRBD2. Trimming took 6 bases from V and 7 from J; bases not matched to a gene: 11. Germline lookup yields CDR1 MNHNS and CDR2 SASEGT. The CDR3 totals 15 residues. The CDR3 spells CASSPRGREVGELFF. CDR3 DNA sequence: TGTGCCAGCAGCCCCCGTGGGAGGGAAGTCGGGGAGCTGTTTTTT.

The genes are TRBV4-1 and TRBJ1-1; D may be TRBD1 (5 bases). V was clipped by 6 bases and J by 1 base, with 9 bases between them. CDR3 length: 13 amino acids. Germline loops: CDR1 MGHRA, CDR2 YSYEKL. The CDR3 reads CASRAGWNTEAFF. CDR3 DNA sequence: TGCGCCAGCAGGGCAGGGTGGAACACTGAAGCTTTCTTT.

As to this clone: One junction end does not reproduce the germline sequence, and a read error may be involved. This chain links TRBV5-1 with TRBJ1-3, with TRBD1 matching over 7 bases. This CDR3 is 14 amino acids long. CDR1 is SGHRS, CDR2 YFSETQ, per germline. CDR3 nucleotide sequence: TGCGCCAGCAGCCGGGACAGCTCTGGAAACGCCATATATTTT. It encodes CASSRDSSGNAIYF.

In its sample, this clone was seen a few times. The chain is built from TRBV25-1 and TRBJ1-1; D perhaps matches TRBD1 (6 bases). V gave up 7 bases and J gave up 4 bases, with 13 bases separating them. The CDR3 sequence is 13 residues long. The V gene's germline CDR1 is MGHDK and CDR2 SYGVNS. CDR3 in DNA: TGTGCCAGCACCACAGGGTCCTCCACTGAAGCTTTCTTT. This encodes CASTTGSSTEAFF.

This sequence joins TRBV14 and TRBJ2-7; 9 bases align to TRBD1. Germline loops: CDR1 SGHDN, CDR2 FVKESK. The CDR3 length is 14 residues. The J segment lost 3 bases and the V segment lost 5 bases, leaving 5 bases of the junction unmatched. The chain's CDR3 is CASSYGTGIYEQYF. The CDR3 bases are TGTGCCAGCAGCTATGGGACAGGGATCTACGAGCAGTACTTC.

This clone was counted a few times. The chain combines TRBV5-4 with TRBJ1-2, with D tentatively TRBD1 (5 bases). The V end lost 0 bases, the J end lost 4 bases, and 7 bases lay between the germline ends. The CDR3 sequence is 13 residues long. Germline CDR1 SGHNT, CDR2 YYREEE (reference sequence). This CDR3 reads CASSLVDSYGYTF. The CDR3 DNA sequence: TGTGCCAGCAGCTTGGTAGACAGCTATGGCTACACCTTC.

The chain uses TRBV4-2 and TRBJ2-7; perhaps TRBD1 as D (6 bases). The germline V gene encodes CDR1 LGHNA and CDR2 YNFKEQ. V was clipped by 2 bases and J by 2 bases, with 10 bases between them. This CDR3 contains 14 residues. CDR3 bases: TGTGCCAGCAGCCAACCCAGGGGTACCTACGAGCAGTACTTC. It codes for CASSQPRGTYEQYF.

This chain connects TRBV4-2 to TRBJ1-2; D is possibly TRBD1 (5 bases). CDR1 and CDR2 (germline): LGHNA, YNFKEQ. This CDR3 is 17 amino acids long. V lost 4 bases and J lost 2, with 20 bases in between. CDR3 nucleotide sequence: TGTGCCAGCAGCCCTGGAGGGCAGGGTGGGGAGAACTATGGCTACACCTTC. This encodes CASSPGGQGGENYGYTF.

This chain joins TRBV9 and TRBJ1-1; TRBD1 matches at 9 bases. V shed 0 bases and J 3 bases; nucleotides not matched to a gene: 6. Germline CDR1 is SGDLS and CDR2 is YYNGEE. The CDR3 has 16 amino acids. The CDR3 is CASSVETGGGDTEAFF. CDR3 sequence (DNA): TGTGCCAGCAGCGTAGAGACAGGGGGAGGAGACACTGAAGCTTTCTTT.

This chain uses TRBV7-2 with TRBJ2-1, with D perhaps TRBD2 (6 bases). CDR1 and CDR2 (germline): SGHTA, FQGNSA. The CDR3 spans 13 residues. Trimming removed 4 bases from V and 6 bases from J, with 10 bases in between. This CDR3 reads CASSSLTSNEQFF. The CDR3 nucleotides are TGTGCCAGCAGCTCACTGACTAGCAATGAGCAGTTCTTC. Full variable domain (remainder filled in from reference TRBV7-2 and TRBJ2-1): GAGVSQSPSNKVTEKGKDVELRCDPISGHTALYWYRQSLGQGLEFLIYFQGNSAPDKSGLPSDRFSAERTGGSVSTLTIQRTQQEDSAVYLCASSSLTSNEQFFGPGTRLTVL.

This chain links TRBV6-1 with TRBJ2-5; 9 bases are shared with TRBD2. In germline, CDR1 is MNHNS, CDR2 SASEGT. The CDR3 consists of 15 residues. J was trimmed by 5 bases and V by 1 base; bases with no gene match: 5. The CDR3 DNA is TGTGCCAGCAGTGAAGTAGGCGGGGGGGCGGAGACCCAGTACTTC. As protein: CASSEVGGGAETQYF.

The V and J genes are TRBV6-1 and TRBJ1-5; a weak D match, TRBD1 (6 bases). Germline-derived CDR1 and CDR2 are MNHNS and SASEGT. Trimming took off 6 bases at V and 7 bases at J, with 16 bases between the two ends. CDR3 length: 14 residues. The CDR3 here is CASSVSGDQQPQHF. The CDR3 nucleotides are TGTGCCAGCAGCGTATCAGGGGATCAACAGCCCCAGCATTTT.

This chain links TRBV6-6 with TRBJ1-5; D is unclear. Germline V gene lookup returns CDR1 MNHNY and CDR2 SVGAGI (reference sequence). V was clipped by 2 bases and J by 5 bases, with 7 bases between them. The CDR3 is 13 amino acids. The CDR3 DNA is TGTGCCAGCAGTTACCCCCCTCATCAGCCCCAGCATTTT. Translated, it gives CASSYPPHQPQHF.

The chain combines TRBV7-9 with TRBJ1-1; 9 bases map to TRBD1. Trimming at V came to 5 bases and at J to 3 bases, leaving 16 bases not matched to a gene. The CDR3 is 18 amino acids. Germline loops: CDR1 SEHNR, CDR2 FQNEAQ (reference sequence). CDR3 bases: TGTGCCAGCAGCCCCCTTACAGGGGGCGCTGAGCTAGACACTGAAGCTTTCTTT. It encodes CASSPLTGGAELDTEAFF.